This TCR beta chain appears in the sequencing data of a study of cytomegalovirus exposure and HLA in healthy donors. Although they were nominally healthy when sampled, donors likely had unrecorded immune exposures. Germline V gene sequence: CDR1 LNHNV, CDR2 YYDKDF (reference sequence). The CDR3 consists of 15 residues. Germline trimming cut 5 bases from V and 2 bases from J; bases unmatched to any gene: 8. A multiplex PCR was run with 60 Vbeta primers and 13 Jbeta primers. The assay was immunoSEQ multiplex PCR, and TCRdb's table has in-frame clones only and misses some. The sample holds about 85,000 clones; 60% to 80% are singletons and the top ten take about 2%. Study findings and constraints: The study put 150 to 200 TCR beta chains on its list as cytomegalovirus-associated. In vitro assays verified that a few CMV-associated chains recognized CMV antigens specifically. An ancestry cluster, one associated with Asian ancestry, reportedly showed fewer N-insertions than the approximately 700-donor mean in a later analysis.

Points on this clone: Its matching antigen is unknown.

This chain uses TRBV15 with TRBJ2-7, with 8 bases that match TRBD1. The receptor was isolated from a boy aged 5 to 17 in good health and CMV-seronegative. Sequencing was performed on PBMCs. The CDR3 loop reads CATSPTGDFPYEQYF. In nucleotides, the CDR3 is TGTGCCACCAGCCCGACAGGGGACTTCCCCTACGAGCAGTACTTC.